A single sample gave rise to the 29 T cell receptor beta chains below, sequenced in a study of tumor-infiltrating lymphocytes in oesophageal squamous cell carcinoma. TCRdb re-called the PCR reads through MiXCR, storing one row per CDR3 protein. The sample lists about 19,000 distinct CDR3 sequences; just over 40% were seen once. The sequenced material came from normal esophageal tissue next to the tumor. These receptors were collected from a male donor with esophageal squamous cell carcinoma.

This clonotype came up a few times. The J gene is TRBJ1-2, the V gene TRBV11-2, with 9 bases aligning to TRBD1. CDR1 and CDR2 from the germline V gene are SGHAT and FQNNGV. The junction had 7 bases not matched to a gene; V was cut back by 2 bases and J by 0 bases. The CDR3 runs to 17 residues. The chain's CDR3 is CASSLSDRGTSNYGYTF. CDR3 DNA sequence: TGTGCCAGCAGCTTATCGGACAGGGGAACATCTAACTATGGCTACACCTTC.

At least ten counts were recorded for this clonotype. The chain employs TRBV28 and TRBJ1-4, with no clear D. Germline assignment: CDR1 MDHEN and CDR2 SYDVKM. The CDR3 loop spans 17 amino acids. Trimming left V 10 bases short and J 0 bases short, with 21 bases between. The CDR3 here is CATRRRWMVATNEKLFF. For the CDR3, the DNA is TGTGCCACCCGCCGCAGGTGGATGGTTGCAACTAATGAAAAACTGTTTTTT.

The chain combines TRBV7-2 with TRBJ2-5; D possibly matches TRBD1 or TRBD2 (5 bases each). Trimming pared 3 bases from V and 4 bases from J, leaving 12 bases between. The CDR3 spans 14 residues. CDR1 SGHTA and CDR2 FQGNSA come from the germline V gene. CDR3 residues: CASSLGRTSETQYF. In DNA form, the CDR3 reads TGTGCCAGCAGCTTGGGGCGGACTTCAGAGACCCAGTACTTC.

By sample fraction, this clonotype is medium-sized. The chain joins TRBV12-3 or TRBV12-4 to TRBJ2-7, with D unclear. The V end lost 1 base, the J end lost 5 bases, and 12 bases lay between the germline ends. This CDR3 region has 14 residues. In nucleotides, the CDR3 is TGTGCCAGCAGTTTAGTGAATCTAGACGACGAGCAGTACTTC. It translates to CASSLVNLDDEQYF.

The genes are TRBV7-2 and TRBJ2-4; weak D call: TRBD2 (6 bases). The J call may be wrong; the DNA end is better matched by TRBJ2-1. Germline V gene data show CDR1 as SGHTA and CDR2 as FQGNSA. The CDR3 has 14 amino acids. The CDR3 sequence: CASSLATSINEQFF. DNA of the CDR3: TGTGCCAGCAGCTTAGCCACTAGCATAAATGAGCAGTTCTTC.

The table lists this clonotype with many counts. The CDR3 region has the DNA TGTGCCAGCGGGGGGAGCTCCTACAATGAGCAGTTCTTC. Its protein is CASGGSSYNEQFF. The chain recombines TRBV19 with TRBJ2-1; 7 nucleotides align to TRBD2. Germline CDR1 LNHDA, CDR2 SQIVND (reference sequence). The J segment lost 0 bases and the V segment lost 9 bases, leaving 2 bases of the junction unmatched. This CDR3 is built from 13 residues.

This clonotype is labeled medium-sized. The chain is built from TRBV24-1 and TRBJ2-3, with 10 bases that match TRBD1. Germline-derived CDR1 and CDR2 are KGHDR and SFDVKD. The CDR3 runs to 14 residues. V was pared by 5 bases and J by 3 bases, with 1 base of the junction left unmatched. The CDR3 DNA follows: TGTGCCACCAGTGGACAGGGGGCAACAGATACGCAGTATTTT. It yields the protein CATSGQGATDTQYF.

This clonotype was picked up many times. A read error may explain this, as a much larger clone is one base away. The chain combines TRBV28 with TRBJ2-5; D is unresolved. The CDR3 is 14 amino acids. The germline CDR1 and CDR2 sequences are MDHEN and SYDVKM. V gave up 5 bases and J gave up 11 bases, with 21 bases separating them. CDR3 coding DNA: TGTGCCAGCAGTCCCATACAGCTTTACAATGAGCAGTACTTC. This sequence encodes CASSPIQLYNEQYF.

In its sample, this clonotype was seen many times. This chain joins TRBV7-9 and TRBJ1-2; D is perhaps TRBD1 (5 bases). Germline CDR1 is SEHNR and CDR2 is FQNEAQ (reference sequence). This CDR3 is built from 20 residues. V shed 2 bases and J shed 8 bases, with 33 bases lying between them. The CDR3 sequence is CASSLKERLGVDASFDGYTF. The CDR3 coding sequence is TGTGCCAGCAGCTTAAAAGAAAGGTTGGGGGTTGATGCGTCTTTTGACGGCTACACCTTC.

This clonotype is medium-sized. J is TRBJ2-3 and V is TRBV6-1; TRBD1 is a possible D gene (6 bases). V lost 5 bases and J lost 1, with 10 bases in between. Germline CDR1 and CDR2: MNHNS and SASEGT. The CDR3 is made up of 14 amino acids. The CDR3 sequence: CASSWAGGTDTQYF. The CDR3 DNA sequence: TGTGCCAGCAGTTGGGCAGGGGGCACAGATACGCAGTATTTT.

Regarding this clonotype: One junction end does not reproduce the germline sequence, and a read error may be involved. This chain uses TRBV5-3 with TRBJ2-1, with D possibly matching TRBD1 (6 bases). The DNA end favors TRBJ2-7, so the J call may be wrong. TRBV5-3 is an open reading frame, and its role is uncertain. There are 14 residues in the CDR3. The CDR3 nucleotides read TGTGCCAGCAGCTTAGGGCAGGGGCCCTACGAGCAGTACTTC. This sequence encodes CASSLGQGPYEQYF.

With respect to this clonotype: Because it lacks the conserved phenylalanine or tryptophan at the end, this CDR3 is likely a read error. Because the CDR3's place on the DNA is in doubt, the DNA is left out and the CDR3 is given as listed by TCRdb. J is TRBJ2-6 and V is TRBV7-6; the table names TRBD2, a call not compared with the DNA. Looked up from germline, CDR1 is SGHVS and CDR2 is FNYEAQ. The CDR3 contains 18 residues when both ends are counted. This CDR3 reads CASSLSSGSSHNEQFFGP.

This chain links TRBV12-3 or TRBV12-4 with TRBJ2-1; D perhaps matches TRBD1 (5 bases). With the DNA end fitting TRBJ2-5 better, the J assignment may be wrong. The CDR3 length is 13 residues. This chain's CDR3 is CASSLGQPETQYF. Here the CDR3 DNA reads TGTGCCAGCAGTTTGGGGCAGCCGGAGACCCAGTACTTC.

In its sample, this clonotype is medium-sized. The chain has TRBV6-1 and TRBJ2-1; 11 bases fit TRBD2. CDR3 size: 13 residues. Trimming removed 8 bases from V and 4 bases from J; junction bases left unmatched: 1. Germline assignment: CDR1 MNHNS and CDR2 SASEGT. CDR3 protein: CASGTSGYNEQFF. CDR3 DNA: TGTGCCAGCGGGACTAGCGGTTACAATGAGCAGTTCTTC.

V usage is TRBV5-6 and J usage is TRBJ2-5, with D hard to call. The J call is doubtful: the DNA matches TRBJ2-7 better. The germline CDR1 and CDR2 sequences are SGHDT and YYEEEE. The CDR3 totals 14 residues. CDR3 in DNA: TGTGCCAGCAGCCCTGGACGATTAGCTTACGAGCAGTACTTC. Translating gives CASSPGRLAYEQYF.

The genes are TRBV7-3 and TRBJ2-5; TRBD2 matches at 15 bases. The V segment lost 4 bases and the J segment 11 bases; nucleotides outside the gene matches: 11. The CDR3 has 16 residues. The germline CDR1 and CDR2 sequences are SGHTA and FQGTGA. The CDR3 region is CASSSGLAGGHYEQYF. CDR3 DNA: TGTGCCAGCAGCTCCGGACTAGCGGGAGGGCACTATGAGCAGTACTTC.

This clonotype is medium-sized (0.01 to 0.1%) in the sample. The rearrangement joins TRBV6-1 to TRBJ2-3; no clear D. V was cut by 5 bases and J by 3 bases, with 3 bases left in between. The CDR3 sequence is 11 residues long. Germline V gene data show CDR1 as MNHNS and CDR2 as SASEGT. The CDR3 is CASSSTDTQYF. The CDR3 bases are TGTGCCAGCAGTTCAACAGATACGCAGTATTTT.

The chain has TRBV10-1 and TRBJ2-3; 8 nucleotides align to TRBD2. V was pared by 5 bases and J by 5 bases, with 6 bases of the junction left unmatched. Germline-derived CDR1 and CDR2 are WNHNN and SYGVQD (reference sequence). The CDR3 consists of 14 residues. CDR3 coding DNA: TGCGCCAGCAGTAAGCGGGAGCTTAAAGATACGCAGTATTTT. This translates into CASSKRELKDTQYF.

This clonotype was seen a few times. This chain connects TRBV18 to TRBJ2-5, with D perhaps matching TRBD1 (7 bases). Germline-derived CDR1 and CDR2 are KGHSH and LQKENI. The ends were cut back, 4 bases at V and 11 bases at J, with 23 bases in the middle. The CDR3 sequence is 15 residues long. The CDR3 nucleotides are TGTGCCAGCTCACGACAGGGCGGGGTTTACAATGAGCAGTACTTC. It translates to CASSRQGGVYNEQYF.

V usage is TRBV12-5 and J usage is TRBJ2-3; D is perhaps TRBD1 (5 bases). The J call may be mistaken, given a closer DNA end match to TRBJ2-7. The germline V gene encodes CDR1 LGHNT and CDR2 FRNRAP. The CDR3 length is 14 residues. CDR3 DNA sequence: TGTGCTAGTGGTTTGGACCTCCAGGGTCACGAGCAGTACTTC. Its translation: CASGLDLQGHEQYF.

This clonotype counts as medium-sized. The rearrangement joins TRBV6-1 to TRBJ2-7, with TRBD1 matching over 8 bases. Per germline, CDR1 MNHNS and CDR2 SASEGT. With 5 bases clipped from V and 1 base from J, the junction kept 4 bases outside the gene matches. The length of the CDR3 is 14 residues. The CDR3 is CASSRQGPSYEQYF. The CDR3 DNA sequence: TGTGCCAGCAGTCGACAGGGGCCATCCTACGAGCAGTACTTC.

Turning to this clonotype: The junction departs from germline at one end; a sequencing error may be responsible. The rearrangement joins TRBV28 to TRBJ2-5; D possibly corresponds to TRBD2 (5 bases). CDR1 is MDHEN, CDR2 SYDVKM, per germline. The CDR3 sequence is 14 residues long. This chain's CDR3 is CASGLFAATGELYF. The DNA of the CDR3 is TGTGCCAGCGGTTTATTCGCGGCGACCGGGGAGCTGTATTTT.

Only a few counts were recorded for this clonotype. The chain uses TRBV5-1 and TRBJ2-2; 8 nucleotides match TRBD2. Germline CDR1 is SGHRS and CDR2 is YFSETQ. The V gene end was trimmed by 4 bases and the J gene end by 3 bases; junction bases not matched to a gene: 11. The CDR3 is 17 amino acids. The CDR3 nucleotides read TGCGCCAGCAGCCGACGGACTAGCCGAAGTTACACCGGGGAGCTGTTTTTT. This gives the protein CASSRRTSRSYTGELFF.

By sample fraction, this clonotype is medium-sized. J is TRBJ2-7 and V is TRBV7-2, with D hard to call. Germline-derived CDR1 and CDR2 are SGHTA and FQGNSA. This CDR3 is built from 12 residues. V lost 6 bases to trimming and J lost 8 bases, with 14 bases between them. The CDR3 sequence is CASSSISWKQYF. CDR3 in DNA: TGTGCCAGCAGTTCAATATCGTGGAAGCAGTACTTC.

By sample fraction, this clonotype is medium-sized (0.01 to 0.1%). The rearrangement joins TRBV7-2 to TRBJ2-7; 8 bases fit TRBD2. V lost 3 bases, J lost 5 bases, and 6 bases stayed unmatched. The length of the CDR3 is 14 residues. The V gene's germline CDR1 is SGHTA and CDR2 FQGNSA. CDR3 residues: CASSFSGTRNEQYF. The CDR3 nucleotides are TGTGCCAGCAGCTTTAGCGGGACCCGGAACGAGCAGTACTTC.

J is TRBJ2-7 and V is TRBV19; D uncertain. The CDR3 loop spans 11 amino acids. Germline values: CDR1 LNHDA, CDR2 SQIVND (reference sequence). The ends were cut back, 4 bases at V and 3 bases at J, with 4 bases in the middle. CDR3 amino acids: CASSRGYEQYF. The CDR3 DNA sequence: TGTGCCAGTAGTAGAGGCTACGAGCAGTACTTC.

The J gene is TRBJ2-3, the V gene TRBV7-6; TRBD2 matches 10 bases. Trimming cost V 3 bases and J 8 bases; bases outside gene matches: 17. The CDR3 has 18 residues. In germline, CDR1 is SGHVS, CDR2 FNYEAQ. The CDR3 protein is CASSFPSGGGPLQFTQYF. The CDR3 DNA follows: TGTGCCAGCAGCTTTCCGAGCGGGGGGGGCCCCTTACAATTTACGCAGTATTTT.

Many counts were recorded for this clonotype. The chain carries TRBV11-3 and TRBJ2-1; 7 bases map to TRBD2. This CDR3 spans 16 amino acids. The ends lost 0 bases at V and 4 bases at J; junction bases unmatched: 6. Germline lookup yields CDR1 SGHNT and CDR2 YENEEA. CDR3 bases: TGTGCCAGCAGCTTAGATCGGGCTAGCGGTTACAATGAGCAGTTCTTC. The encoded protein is CASSLDRASGYNEQFF.

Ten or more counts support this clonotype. CDR3 DNA: TGTGCCAGTAGTGGAATAAACAGGTGGGAGACCCAGTACTTC. It is translated as CASSGINRWETQYF. The chain joins TRBV19 to TRBJ2-5; perhaps TRBD1 as D (5 bases). The CDR3 has 14 residues. The V end was cut by 5 bases, the J end by 5 bases, with 15 bases between. From germline, CDR1 is LNHDA and CDR2 SQIVND (reference sequence).